The entry below gives a single T cell receptor (beta chain) sequence along with its context. The target of this receptor is not known. No qualities accompany the bases; no much larger clone lies one base away. Compared with germline, V lacks 2 bases and J lacks 5 bases; bases without a gene match: 7. There are 15 amino acids in the CDR3, from cysteine to phenylalanine inclusive. This entry keeps only the CDR3 DNA: 45 bases, framed from base 1. Via the germline V gene, CDR1 is MNHNS and CDR2 SASEGT. The cohort comprised 666 healthy bone marrow donors. Cohort members were all nominally healthy when sampled, although unrecorded immune exposures were likely present. The donor was CMV seronegative and belonged to the group of several hundred seronegative cohort members. Every donor gave a peripheral blood sample, and the peripheral blood mononuclear cells from that sample were used for TCR beta sequencing. The Qiagen DNeasy Blood Extraction Kit was used to extract genomic DNA from the blood cell samples.

Library creation used the immunoSEQ multiplex PCR assay. The multiplex PCR relied on a mix of 60 forward primers for TCR Vbeta segments and 13 reverse primers for TCR Jbeta segments. The CDR3 region of rearranged TCR beta genes was amplified from genomic DNA with a multiplex PCR assay. Amplified TCR beta libraries were sequenced as 87-base-pair reads on the Illumina HiSeq System. The authors' analysis ran thus. In a later analysis, tens of millions of unique TCR beta chains were counted across the 500 to 850 repertoires, and roughly 11 million of these chains were shared by at least two donors. Raw reads were error-corrected and collapsed into unique sequences with a nearest-neighbor algorithm that merged closely related sequences to remove PCR and sequencing errors. Alignment of CDR3 sequences to IMGT reference sequences was used to assign V, D and J gene segments. For a sequence to be retained, a match of at least six nucleotides to both a V gene segment and a J gene segment was required. Rearrangements were classified as productive when the CDR3 lacked stop codons and remained in frame with V and J, and all other rearrangements were classified as non-productive. CDR3 was defined according to IMGT convention as the region running from the second conserved V-encoded cysteine to the conserved J-encoded phenylalanine. In an earlier analysis of some 550 of the donors, sequences lacking an unambiguous match to a single V gene segment were excluded. In an earlier analysis of 587 of the donors, V segments were called functional above 56.7% productive rearrangements and were called segregating when the between-donor standard deviation exceeded 5%. A statistical classification framework was developed to diagnose cytomegalovirus status using the catalog of TCR beta chain sequences. A later analysis assigned V and J genes by comparing TCR nucleotide sequences with IMGT/GENE-DB human TR gene sequences. In a later analysis, CDR3 sequences and most-parsimonious VDJ recombination scenarios were assigned using the TCRdist pipeline. In a later analysis, each TCR beta chain was defined by its CDR3 amino acid sequence together with its V-gene family, and reads lacking a unique V-gene family were excluded. To address suspected cross-contamination and a sequencing artifact, a later analysis removed around 590 highly shared, low-generation-probability nucleotide sequences. A later analysis calculated a clonal expansion index for each public chain from normalized within-repertoire ranks of inferred template counts. In a later analysis, generation probabilities were computed with a VDJ recombination model fitted to out-of-frame rearrangements, and the resulting probabilities were checked against IGoR. In a later analysis, TCR-TCR, TCR-HLA and TCR-CMV co-occurrence was scored with hypergeometric tests, and a repertoire-size bias correction was applied to TCR pairs. False discovery rates were estimated in a later analysis by permuting HLA or CMV assignments 20 times. A later analysis grouped co-occurring TCRs with DBSCAN, adding TCRdist sequence similarity when clustering within HLA-allele-positive subsets. For co-occurrence clustering, repertoires with fewer than 30,000 or more than 120,000 public chains were excluded, along with roughly 5 repertoires with anomalous nucleotide sharing. Not all clones reach the TCRdb copy of this immuneACCESS table, which keeps in-frame sequences only. Checked studies attribute under half of the gap to unresolved V genes and leave the rest unexplained. That table furnishes V, J and clone size, whereas the DNA furnished D and trimming. The sample table holds approximately 180,000 clones, of which roughly 74% were seen once. The ten most abundant clones make up 1.5% to 2% of the sample.

The sample originates from a study of cytomegalovirus exposure and HLA in healthy donors (dated by TCRdb to between 2016 and 2019). At the level of the whole study: An earlier analysis of roughly 570 of the donors reported 276 Gb of sequence data and around 100 million unique TCR beta sequences obtained from some 170 million T cells. About 310 gigabases of sequencing data and approximately 93 million unique TCR sequences were included in an early release covering several hundred HLA-typed donors. Of the roughly 430 genotyped donors, 65% to 90% fell in the genetic ancestry cluster associated with self-reported Caucasian donors. The aim of the study was to test whether cataloging public T cell receptors could identify signatures of past pathogen exposure. Using immunosequencing, the study profiled T cell repertoires from 550 to 750 subjects and related those repertoires to cytomegalovirus serostatus. Besides the first cohort of approximately 710 subjects, a separate validation cohort made up of roughly 130 different subjects was used. To predict cytomegalovirus infection status, the study combined high-throughput TCR immunosequencing, statistical association of individual TCRs with disease status, and machine learning. A later analysis re-analyzed previously published TCR beta repertoires from 600 to 850 donors and added high-resolution HLA genotyping to study TCR occurrence patterns. The later analysis used no new phenotypic data to find candidate immune exposures, relying instead on TCR beta sequences and their occurrence across donors. An earlier analysis of 587 of the donors used high-throughput TCR beta sequencing to judge whether each TCR beta V gene segment behaved as functional or pseudogenic. Donor age, sex, ethnicity and CMV serostatus were compiled alongside the repertoire data. A later genetic analysis took genome-wide SNP genotypes for 398 of the 666 donors and used that subset as a discovery cohort. All discovery cohort repertoires had been generated using a single sequencing platform. Class I and class II HLA loci were covered by the typing at four-digit resolution. Typing coverage varied by locus: roughly 629-640 donors for A, B, C, DRB1 and DQB1; approximately 500 for DQA1; over 600 for DPA1; roughly 450 for DPB1. A few DR-DQ haplotypes were handled as single units for association and clustering because linkage in the cohort was strong. Among some 400 genotyped donors of the cohort, an average of about 240,000 unique TCR beta nucleotide sequences was sequenced per donor, of which approximately 19% were non-productive. The research as a whole found: The earlier analysis of about 600 of the donors excluded some 15 rarely observed V segments, including chromosome 9 orphons, because counts were too low. Several of the top co-occurrence clusters appeared to be linked to parvovirus B19, influenza, CMV and Epstein-Barr virus, according to a later analysis. When HLA alleles, especially DR and DQ, strongly co-occurred, TCR associations were difficult to assign to individual alleles. A further reported finding was that TCR beta sequences accurately predicted the HLA-A and HLA-B alleles for most subjects in the first cohort. A later genetic analysis reported fewer N-insertions in productive TCRs among donors in an Asian-associated ancestry cluster than the roughly 700-donor mean. In a later analysis, HLA-associated TCR beta chains showed more clonal expansion and lower generation probabilities than non-associated chains that were equally common. Cytomegalovirus status was reported to be diagnosed by the classifier with high specificity and sensitivity in both the original and validation cohorts. Presence/absence analyses assumed roughly uniform sequencing depth across donors, an assumption that may not hold. In a later analysis, the rate of TCR association differed among HLA loci, with DRB1 alleles having the most associated TCRs and HLA-C alleles having the fewest. Across donors, most TCR sequences were observed very rarely, whereas some public TCRs were present in many individuals. A later genetic analysis associated a missense DCLRE1C variant with V-gene and J-gene trimming of TCR beta chains, and an independent cohort replicated the association. Because HLA typing was missing for some donors at each locus, association tests included only the typed subset. An earlier analysis of approximately 540 of the donors showed that most TCR beta V segments appeared in productive rearrangements either about 87% or about 30% of the time, which broadly matched IMGT annotations. The study gave a list of about 150 TCR beta chains associated with cytomegalovirus. Only TCR beta chains were sequenced in this cohort, and the absence of alpha or paired-chain data limited detectable features. Because the 87-base-pair reads could not distinguish some IMGT-functional V segments, including TRBV6-2 and TRBV6-3, those segments were excluded. In a later analysis, around 17,000 TCR beta sequences were associated with specific HLA alleles at a false discovery rate of 0.05. Most CMV-associated TCR beta chains appeared to be HLA-restricted in a later analysis, and the HLA associations seemed to be driven largely by CMV exposure. In vitro tests confirmed that three of the cytomegalovirus-associated TCR beta chains recognize cytomegalovirus antigens. Linkage disequilibrium might explain the correlated functional status among segregating V segments, but an unknown experimental factor could not be ruled out. A cluster of highly shared sequence variants was judged likely to represent a technical artifact of the sequencing pipeline. It was suggested by the authors that the approach could potentially be generalized to other disease states and immunological phenotypes. The only immune exposure information available for the cohort was CMV serostatus.

The clonotype was recovered from a woman aged 25 to 39 in good health and CMV-seronegative. Recombination joined TRBV6-1 with TRBJ1-2; 8 central bases correspond to TRBD1. Material: PBMCs. The CDR3: CASSERQGARYGYTF. The DNA sequence is given as TGTGCCAGCAGTGAACGGCAGGGGGCAAGGTATGGCTACACCTTC.